This entry concerns a single TCR beta chain. No cognate antigen has been identified for it. No base-level quality is on record; no much larger clone is a single base apart. Reading the germline V gene gives CDR1 SGHRS and CDR2 YFSETQ. CDR3 length: 14 amino acids, cysteine to phenylalanine. Left in the record is the CDR3 DNA by itself, 42 bases read in frame from the first base. Compared with germline, V lacks 2 bases and J lacks 2 bases; bases without a gene match: 3. Library prep was done by the immunoSEQ multiplex PCR assay. Entries here come from immuneACCESS through TCRdb and include only in-frame sequences with V and J called. Some clones fail to appear in such tables; in the studies checked, an unresolved V gene covers under half of the shortfall, and the cause of the remainder is unknown. This sample gives tens of thousands of clones in total; about nine tenths of them show up just once. The ten largest clones represent approximately 9.8% of the sample.

This record belongs to a study of control samples from healthy donors and cancer patients (TCRdb year 2020). The chain employs TRBV5-1 and TRBJ2-5, with 7 bases matching TRBD2. This sequence originates from a woman between 50 and 59 years old with colorectal cancer. The material sequenced was PBMCs. The encoded CDR3 is CASSFGGVQETQYF. The sequenced DNA: TGCGCCAGCAGCTTTGGGGGGGTGCAAGAGACCCAGTACTTC.